This is a list of T cell receptor beta chains from one sample in a study of cytomegalovirus exposure and HLA in healthy donors. TCRdb keeps only in-frame clones here, not all; method: immunoSEQ multiplex PCR. The sample shows about 230,000 clones, around 80% of them seen only once. What was sequenced was PBMCs. These receptors were obtained from a boy aged 10-17 years in good health and CMV-seronegative. CDR3s include the opening cysteine and the closing phenylalanine or tryptophan. Each record gives: J gene, clone size, V gene, D gene, CDR3 DNA, CDR3 protein. A D gene is named only where the DNA matches it firmly. Clone sizes are given selectively: once, few, many, or a class where the clone is expanded.

>TRBJ1-5|few|TRBV10-1|TRBD1
TGCGCCAGCAGGAACAGGGGTTGCGGCAATCAGCCCCAGCATTTT
CASRNRGCGNQPQHF
>TRBJ1-2|few|TRBV5-1|-
TGCGCCAGCAGTTCGCTTGGGGGGGAACGCGATGGCTACACCTTC
CASSSLGGERDGYTF
>TRBJ2-7|few|TRBV4-2|-
TGTGCCAGCAGCCGTTTCACTAGCAGGTCCTACGAGCAGTACTTC
CASSRFTSRSYEQYF
>TRBJ2-5|-|TRBV7-9|TRBD2
TGTGCCAGCGGCTCGCGGGGGGACCAAGAGACCCAGTACTTC
CASGSRGDQETQYF
>TRBJ2-1|-|TRBV5-4|TRBD1
TGTGCCAGCAGCCTGGACAGGGGCTCCTACAATGAGCAGTTCTTC
CASSLDRGSYNEQFF
>TRBJ1-1|-|TRBV7-9|-
TGTGCCAGCAGCTTAGGGGACGGGGCAGGGGACACTGAAGCTTTCTTT
CASSLGDGAGDTEAFF
>TRBJ1-2|-|TRBV12-5|-
TGTGCTAGTGGCCATCATGACAGCTACTATGGCTACACCTTC
CASGHHDSYYGYTF
>TRBJ1-1|-|TRBV20-1|-
TGCAGTGCTGGAAGGAGGGGCGAAGCTTTCTTT
CSAGRRGEAFF
>TRBJ2-3|-|TRBV5-1|TRBD2
TGCGCCAGCAGCTTGGCCGGGGGGACGAGCACAGATACGCAGTATTTT
CASSLAGGTSTDTQYF
>TRBJ2-7|-|TRBV27|TRBD2
TGTGCCAGCAGGTATAGCGGGACCTACGAGCAGTACTTC
CASRYSGTYEQYF
>TRBJ2-7|-|TRBV6-6|TRBD1
TGTGCCAGCAGTTACGGGACAGGGGCCTTTGCCGACGAGCAGTACTTC
CASSYGTGAFADEQYF
>TRBJ1-2|-|TRBV29-1|-
TGCAGCGCAAGAAGAGTCGGGGACTATGGCTACACCTTC
CSARRVGDYGYTF
>TRBJ2-7|-|TRBV6-1|-
TGTGCCAGCAGTGAAGTGGCGGAAAGCAGAGGGCAGTACTTC
CASSEVAESRGQYF
>TRBJ2-1|-|TRBV6-4|TRBD2
TGTGCCAGCAGTGTCCTAGCGGGGGGTTACAATGAGCAGTTCTTC
CASSVLAGGYNEQFF
>TRBJ2-5|-|TRBV29-1|-
TGCAGCGTTGAAAGTCGGGGGGCTAAAGAGACCCAGTACTTC
CSVESRGAKETQYF
>TRBJ2-7|few|TRBV30|TRBD1
TGTGCCTGGAGTACCCTCGGACAGGGTACGGGTAAGCAGTACTTC
CAWSTLGQGTGKQYF
>TRBJ1-5|-|TRBV19|-
TGTGCCAGTAGCCCCTCAGGGGAGGGTCAGCCCCAGCATTTT
CASSPSGEGQPQHF
>TRBJ2-3|once|TRBV7-9|TRBD2
TGTGCCAGCAGCCCCCCTAGCGGAGACACAGATACGCAGTATTTT
CASSPPSGDTDTQYF
>TRBJ2-7|-|TRBV9|TRBD1
TGTGCCAGCAGCCCAGGACAGGTGTCGTCTCGGGAGCAGTACTTC
CASSPGQVSSREQYF
>TRBJ2-7|-|TRBV27|-
TGTGCCAGCAGTTTATTCGCAGGGGCCGTAAGCCACGAGCAGTACTTC
CASSLFAGAVSHEQYF
>TRBJ2-2|-|TRBV6-1|TRBD2
TGTGCCAGCAGTCCAGGACTAGCGGGCACCGGGGAGCTGTTTTTT
CASSPGLAGTGELFF
>TRBJ1-1|-|TRBV19|TRBD1
TGTGCCAGTAGTCTCCGACAGGGCGATACTGAAGCTTTCTTT
CASSLRQGDTEAFF
>TRBJ1-1|-|TRBV12-5|TRBD1
TGTGCTAGTGGTTTTTCCCCTCCTTTTAATGACAGGGCCAAGCGAGGGGCTTTCTTT
CASGFSPPFNDRAKRGAFF
>TRBJ2-3|-|TRBV5-4|-
TGTGCCAGCAGCGGGGCGGCAAAATCAGATACGCAGTATTTT
CASSGAAKSDTQYF
>TRBJ2-5|-|TRBV27|TRBD2
TGTGCCACCGCGGGAGTAGGTGGTCCCCAGTACTTC
CATAGVGGPQYF
>TRBJ2-1|-|TRBV5-1|-
TGCGCCAGCAGCTTGGCTGTAGGGGCCAACAATGAGCAGTTCTTC
CASSLAVGANNEQFF
>TRBJ1-1|-|TRBV5-1|TRBD1
TGCGCCAGCAGCCCGCATCTTGGGACAGCTAAGAACACTGAAGCTTTCTTT
CASSPHLGTAKNTEAFF
>TRBJ2-7|-|TRBV2|TRBD2
TGTGCCAGCAGTGGACCTAGCGGGAGTTACGAGCAGTACTTC
CASSGPSGSYEQYF
>TRBJ2-1|-|TRBV27|-
TGTGCCAGCGGGGCTGGTATGGACGGAGCCAATGAGCAGTTCTTC
CASGAGMDGANEQFF
>TRBJ2-1|-|TRBV5-4|TRBD2
TGTGCCAGCAGCGAGGTAGCGGGAGGGCCTCTCAATGAGCAGTTCTTC
CASSEVAGGPLNEQFF
>TRBJ2-7|few|TRBV5-4|TRBD1
TGTGCCAGCAGCTCAGGTTCAACAGGGGGCGAGCAGTACTTC
CASSSGSTGGEQYF